The 22 T cell receptor beta chains below all came from one sample that was sequenced in a study of blood T cell repertoires in COVID-19. Here immunoSEQ multiplex PCR was the method, and the copy in TCRdb shows in-frame clones only, minus some. This repertoire shows 450,000 or so clones, roughly nine tenths found once; its top ten account for roughly 1%. The sequencing input was peripheral blood. The receptors here all came from a man between 18 and 29 years old with COVID-19, enrolled during active disease.

This chain connects TRBV30 to TRBJ1-1; a weak D match, TRBD1 (5 bases). Germline V gives CDR1 GTSNPN, CDR2 SVGIG (reference sequence). The CDR3 totals 11 residues. The CDR3 region has the DNA TGTGCTGACAGTACCAACACTGAAGCTTTCTTT. Translated: CADSTNTEAFF.

The chain recombines TRBV10-3 with TRBJ2-3; 9 bases line up with TRBD1. This CDR3 has 17 amino acids. The V gene's germline CDR1 is ENHRY and CDR2 SYGVKD. V gave up 8 bases and J gave up 4 bases; unmatched junction bases: 16. DNA for the CDR3: TGTGCCATCTCCGAGCCCCACAGGGGGCGAGTATCAGATACGCAGTATTTT. This translates into CAISEPHRGRVSDTQYF.

The chain joins TRBV11-2 to TRBJ2-7; 10 bases line up with TRBD2. The CDR3 has 14 residues. CDR1 is SGHAT and CDR2 is FQNNGV in the germline V gene. With 10 bases clipped from V and 6 bases from J, the junction kept 12 bases outside the gene matches. The CDR3: CATQGGLAVGEQYF. For the CDR3, the DNA is TGTGCCACCCAGGGTGGACTAGCGGTTGGCGAGCAGTACTTC.

This clone came up once. The J gene is TRBJ2-3, the V gene TRBV6-1, with a possible D match to TRBD1 (5 bases). Looked up from germline, CDR1 is MNHNS and CDR2 is SASEGT. V dropped 1 base and J dropped 6 bases, with 8 bases sitting between them. CDR3 length: 13 amino acids. CDR3 bases: TGTGCCAGCAGTGAAGGGGGCGCGGATACGCAGTATTTT. It yields the protein CASSEGGADTQYF.

In DNA form, the CDR3 reads TGTGCCACCCTGGCGGGAGGAGGAAAGACCCAGTACTTC. This encodes CATLAGGGKTQYF. The chain uses TRBV6-5 and TRBJ2-5; the match to TRBD2 covers 8 bases. This CDR3 spans 13 amino acids. In germline, CDR1 is MNHEY, CDR2 SVGAGI. J was trimmed by 6 bases and V by 10 bases; bases with no gene match: 10.

The genes are TRBV29-1 and TRBJ2-5; D might be TRBD1 (6 bases). Trimming left V 5 bases short and J 5 bases short, with 12 bases between. CDR3 length: 12 residues. Germline V gene data show CDR1 as SQVTM and CDR2 as ANQGSEA. This CDR3 reads CSVQDSGETQYF. CDR3 in DNA: TGCAGCGTTCAGGACAGTGGTGAGACCCAGTACTTC.

The gene calls are TRBV6-2 or TRBV6-3 and TRBJ2-1, with D possibly matching TRBD2 (5 bases). Trimming cost V 2 bases and J 10 bases, with 9 bases left between them. The germline V gene encodes CDR1 MNHEY and CDR2 SVGEGT. The CDR3 is 12 residues long. CDR3 residues: CASSYEGREQFF. The CDR3 nucleotides are TGTGCCAGCAGTTACGAGGGAAGGGAGCAGTTCTTC.

The CDR3 is CASSSTPRGTEAFF. The DNA of the CDR3 is TGTGCCAGCAGCTCAACTCCGCGCGGCACTGAAGCTTTCTTT. This chain connects TRBV3-1 (or the pseudogene TRBV3-2) to TRBJ1-1, with D uncertain. V lost 5 bases, J lost 4 bases, and 14 bases lay in between. The CDR3 has 14 amino acids. Germline V gene lookup returns CDR1 LGHDT and CDR2 YNNKEL (reference sequence).

V usage is TRBV3-1 (or the pseudogene TRBV3-2) and J usage is TRBJ2-1; no clear D gene. The ends were cut back, 0 bases at V and 4 bases at J, with 10 bases in the middle. Germline CDR1 is LGHDT and CDR2 is YNNKEL (reference sequence). CDR3 length: 15 residues. CDR3 in DNA: TGTGCCAGCAGCCAAGATATTGCCGGGTACAATGAGCAGTTCTTC. This sequence encodes CASSQDIAGYNEQFF.

A few counts support this clone. The chain recombines TRBV29-1 with TRBJ2-3; TRBD2 matches 7 bases. Unmatched junction bases numbered 11, after V lost 4 bases and J lost 1 base. This CDR3 contains 16 residues. Germline V gives CDR1 SQVTM, CDR2 ANQGSEA. Written as DNA, the CDR3 is TGCAGCGTTGGTCTCTTCGTTACTAGCGGCACAGATACGCAGTATTTT. Translating it yields CSVGLFVTSGTDTQYF.

This chain joins TRBV3-1 (or the pseudogene TRBV3-2) and TRBJ2-1, with a weak D call TRBD2 (5 bases). In germline, CDR1 is LGHDT, CDR2 YNNKEL (reference sequence). The CDR3 covers 16 residues. V was trimmed by 0 bases and J by 0 bases, leaving 9 bases between them. This CDR3 is CASSQDLGSSYNEQFF. The CDR3 DNA reads as TGTGCCAGCAGCCAAGATTTAGGGAGCTCCTACAATGAGCAGTTCTTC.

This rearrangement joins TRBV12-5 to TRBJ1-6; maybe TRBD1 (6 bases). This CDR3 has 14 residues. Germline assignment: CDR1 LGHNT and CDR2 FRNRAP. Trimming removed 2 bases at V and 7 bases at J, with 9 bases between. CDR3 residues: CASGLNRDNSPLHF. For the CDR3, the DNA is TGTGCTAGTGGTTTGAACAGGGACAATTCACCCCTCCACTTT.

V gene TRBV14 combines with J gene TRBJ2-2; D not resolved. This CDR3 is 12 amino acids long. Deletions cut 4 bases from V and 6 bases from J, with 6 bases between. From germline, CDR1 is SGHDN and CDR2 FVKESK. CDR3 DNA: TGTGCCAGCAGCCTCGGGTCCGGGGAGCTGTTTTTT. It is translated as CASSLGSGELFF.

The V call is TRBV6-1, the J call TRBJ1-5; D perhaps matches TRBD1 (5 bases). V was trimmed by 3 bases and J by 5 bases, leaving 5 bases between them. The germline gives CDR1 MNHNS, CDR2 SASEGT. The CDR3 loop spans 12 amino acids. The CDR3 region is CASSDRDQPQHF. CDR3 nucleotides: TGTGCCAGCAGTGACAGGGATCAGCCCCAGCATTTT.

The chain combines TRBV2 with TRBJ2-7; 9 bases match TRBD1. Germline assignment: CDR1 SNHLY and CDR2 FYNNEI. This CDR3 is 15 amino acids long. The V segment lost 6 bases and the J segment 4 bases; nucleotides outside the gene matches: 10. CDR3 sequence: CASREAQGAGYEQYF. CDR3 nucleotide sequence: TGTGCCAGCAGGGAGGCACAGGGGGCAGGGTACGAGCAGTACTTC.

This sequence joins TRBV9 and TRBJ2-1; 7 bases line up with TRBD1. Germline assignment: CDR1 SGDLS and CDR2 YYNGEE. J was trimmed by 0 bases and V by 0 bases; bases with no gene match: 6. The CDR3 length is 17 residues. The CDR3 DNA reads as TGTGCCAGCAGCGTAGGAATCGGGACAGTCTCCTACAATGAGCAGTTCTTC. Its protein product is CASSVGIGTVSYNEQFF.

This sequence joins TRBV2 and TRBJ2-2; 8 bases are shared with TRBD2. The germline V gene has CDR1 SNHLY and CDR2 FYNNEI. V dropped 6 bases and J dropped 1; count of bases not matched to a gene: 4. The CDR3 loop spans 15 amino acids. The CDR3 DNA reads TGTGCCAGCAGGAGGACTAGCTTGAACACCGGGGAGCTGTTTTTT. Protein product: CASRRTSLNTGELFF.

This clone was seen a handful of times. This CDR3 reads CASSASYLAGDTGELFF. DNA of the CDR3: TGTGCCAGCAGTGCTTCATACTTAGCGGGAGACACCGGGGAGCTGTTTTTT. The rearrangement joins TRBV25-1 to TRBJ2-2; 9 positions agree with TRBD2. CDR1 MGHDK and CDR2 SYGVNS come from the germline V gene. Germline trimming cut 4 bases from V and 3 bases from J; bases unmatched to any gene: 9. The CDR3 spans 17 residues.

This rearrangement joins TRBV7-8 to TRBJ2-5, with TRBD2 identical over 9 bases. The CDR3 is made up of 15 amino acids. The junction had 1 base not matched to a gene; V was cut back by 2 bases and J by 0 bases. Per germline, CDR1 SGHVS and CDR2 FQNEAQ. The CDR3 bases are TGTGCCAGCAGCTTAAGACTAGCGGACCAAGAGACCCAGTACTTC. Translated, it gives CASSLRLADQETQYF.

The chain links TRBV7-8 to TRBJ2-7; 8 bases are a match to TRBD2. The CDR3 has 15 amino acids. With V trimmed by 8 bases and J by 6 bases, 15 bases remained unmatched. Germline CDR1 SGHVS, CDR2 FQNEAQ. CDR3 residues: CASSILGSGALEQYF. In nucleotides, the CDR3 is TGTGCCAGCTCCATTTTGGGTAGCGGGGCGCTCGAGCAGTACTTC. The full variable domain, with the rest looked up from reference TRBV7-8 and TRBJ2-7, is GAGVSQSPRYKVAKRGQDVALRCDPISGHVSLFWYQQALGQGPEFLTYFQNEAQLDKSGLPSDRFFAERPEGSVSTLKIQRTQQEDSAVYLCASSILGSGALEQYFGPGTRLTVT.

As regards this clone: Other DNA variants within this sample encode the same CDR3. This CDR3 is CASSAQGNQPQHF. The CDR3 nucleotides are TGTGCCAGCAGTGCGCAGGGGAATCAGCCCCAGCATTTT. The chain joins TRBV25-1 to TRBJ1-5, with TRBD1 as a possible D gene (6 bases). The length of the CDR3 is 13 residues. Germline V lookup: CDR1 MGHDK, CDR2 SYGVNS. Trimming cost V 4 bases and J 4 bases, with 8 bases left between them.

The V and J genes are TRBV3-1 (or the pseudogene TRBV3-2) and TRBJ2-1, with 8 nucleotides matching TRBD2. J lost 8 bases, V lost 7 bases, and 13 bases had no gene match. The CDR3 is 15 residues long. Germline lookup yields CDR1 LGHDT and CDR2 YNNKEL (reference sequence). The CDR3 bases are TGTGCCAGCACCGACCTGGGTAGCGGGACTCATGAGCAGTTCTTC. As protein: CASTDLGSGTHEQFF.